This T cell receptor (beta chain) was obtained from a study of cytomegalovirus exposure and HLA in healthy donors. The study, taken as a whole, reports: A prior analysis recorded that most TCR beta V segments were productive about 87% or about 30% of the time.

Primers included in the PCR were 60 Vbeta and 13 Jbeta primers. Profiled with immunoSEQ multiplex PCR; TCRdb holds only in-frame clones, not every one. The sample's table shows approximately 110,000 clones. The CDR3 spans 15 residues. Germline assignment: CDR1 LNHDA and CDR2 SQIVND (reference sequence). As to this clone: Its antigen is still unknown. At one end the junction does not follow the germline gene, possibly because of a read error. This CDR3 is also generated by other DNA sequences in the sample.

The rearrangement links TRBV19 to TRBJ2-1; 11 bases align to TRBD2. This sequence originates from a man over 45 in good health and CMV-seronegative. The sample was PBMCs. CDR3 protein: CASSLLAGGYNEQFF. CDR3 DNA: TGTGCCAGTAGTCTTCTAGCGGGGGGCTACAACGAGCAGTTCTTC.